A selection of T cell receptor beta chains follows, all from one sample in a study of T cells in Graves' hyperthyroidism and ophthalmopathy. Via MiXCR, TCRdb re-called the multiplex PCR reads, giving one row per CDR3 protein. The repertoire holds around 300,000 distinct CDR3 sequences, with roughly 13% as singletons. Sequencing input: blood. These receptors all stem from a woman in her forties with Graves' hyperthyroidism. Both conserved end residues are part of each CDR3. Each record gives: D gene, V gene, CDR3 protein. The D gene is left open where the match is weak.

NA | TRBV20-1 | CSAPGPGARRGEKLFF
NA | TRBV15 | CATSGRGSYEQYF
TRBD2 | TRBV6-1 | CASRIAGGSMPTDTQYF
TRBD1 | TRBV2 | CASTWDRGRTQPQHF
NA | TRBV6-8 | CASKRAANYGYTF
TRBD1 | TRBV7-9 | CASSMTGDNSPLHF
TRBD2 | TRBV7-3 | CASSQSPGGTGELFF
NA | TRBV19 | CASGQNSNQPQHF
TRBD2 | TRBV3-1 | CASSYTSGRRETQYF
TRBD1 | TRBV6-1 | CASIRQGHTEAFF
TRBD2 | TRBV5-1 | CASSWARASGSGYEQFF
NA | TRBV3-1 | CASSPPRTSYNEQFF
TRBD2 | TRBV5-5 | CASSRSSGTTYNEQFF
NA | TRBV19 | CASTHPGLYNNEQFF
NA | TRBV11-2 | CASSSVGEQFF
TRBD2 | TRBV4-1 | CASSQGIVREGRTGELFF
NA | TRBV3-1 | CASSQDLSVGNIQYF
NA | TRBV20-1 | CSARDSRGSRRSVPDTQYF
NA | TRBV7-8 | CASSLSGVITEAFF
NA | TRBV20-1 | CSASLRGIGNQPQHF
NA | TRBV12-3/TRBV12-4 | CASSLGGTYNSPLHF
NA | TRBV6-2/TRBV6-3 | CASSYSRQNTEAFF
TRBD1 | TRBV9 | CASSPRTGFNEQFF
TRBD1 | TRBV12-3/TRBV12-4 | CASSKPGQGAGVTEAFF
NA | TRBV6-1 | CASSRLPGANVLTF
NA | TRBV5-4 | CASSLRQGKTEAFF
NA | TRBV29-1 | CSASASTGSYTF
TRBD2 | TRBV11-3 | CASSDILTGGETDTQYF
TRBD1 | TRBV2 | CASSEGGTGNEKLFF
NA | TRBV7-9 | CASSLASNYGYTF
TRBD1 | TRBV7-2 | CASSSRTGAHEQYF
TRBD2 | TRBV5-8 | CASSFATSGLSTDTQYF
NA | TRBV3-1 | CASSLGGGGNEQFF
NA | TRBV2 | CASSDRQGGTGELFF
NA | TRBV11-2 | CASSKTGSYEQYF
NA | TRBV7-8 | CASSPAGQRPQQYF
NA | TRBV4-1 | CASSQVPGLYYNEQFF
NA | TRBV24-1 | CATSGLAGEPQHF
NA | TRBV6-2/TRBV6-3 | CASSLYGPLHF
TRBD2 | TRBV28 | CASTSQGQTSGRMNEQFF
NA | TRBV7-8 | CASQTSVATEAFF
TRBD2 | TRBV2 | CASAVAGGEQFF
TRBD1 | TRBV28 | CASSLGQGNQPQHF
NA | TRBV5-1 | CASSLGTRGGQETQYF
NA | TRBV25-1 | CASSERPGWNSPLHF
TRBD1 | TRBV18 | CASSPTGAREKLFF